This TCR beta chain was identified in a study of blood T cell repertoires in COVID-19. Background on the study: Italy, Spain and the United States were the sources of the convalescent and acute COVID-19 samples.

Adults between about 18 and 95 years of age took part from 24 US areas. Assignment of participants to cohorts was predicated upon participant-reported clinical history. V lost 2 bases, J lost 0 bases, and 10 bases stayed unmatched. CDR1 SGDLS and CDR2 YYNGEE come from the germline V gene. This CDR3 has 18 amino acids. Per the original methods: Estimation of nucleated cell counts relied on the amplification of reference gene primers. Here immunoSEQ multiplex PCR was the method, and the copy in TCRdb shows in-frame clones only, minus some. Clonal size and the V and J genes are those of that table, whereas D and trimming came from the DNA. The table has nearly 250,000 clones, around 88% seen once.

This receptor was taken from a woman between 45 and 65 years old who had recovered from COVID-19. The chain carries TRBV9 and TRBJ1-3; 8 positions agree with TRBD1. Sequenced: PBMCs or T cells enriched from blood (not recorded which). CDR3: CASSVRGQGESSGNTIYF. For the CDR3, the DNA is TGTGCCAGCAGCGTGAGAGGACAGGGCGAAAGCTCTGGAAACACCATATATTTT.